The 29 T cell receptor beta chains below come from one sample, sequenced in a study of T cells after yellow fever vaccination. TCRdb ran MiXCR on the 5' RACE reads and lists one entry per CDR3 protein. Counted here are about 510,000 distinct CDR3 sequences, 20% to 25% occurring once; the ten biggest clones make up about 15%. Sequenced material: PBMCs, taken roughly 20 days after the first yellow fever vaccination. Receptors were obtained from a man aged 18 to 30 who received the YFV17D yellow fever vaccine.

This chain uses TRBV19 with TRBJ1-6; the D gene is possibly TRBD1 (6 bases). This CDR3 has 17 residues. Trimming removed 8 bases from V and 0 bases from J, with 17 bases in between. CDR1 is LNHDA and CDR2 is SQIVND in the germline V gene (reference sequence). DNA of the CDR3: TGTGCCAGTGGAGTGGACAGCACACGCTCCTATAATTCACCCCTCCACTTT. This translates into CASGVDSTRSYNSPLHF. The full variable domain, in which reference TRBV19 and TRBJ1-6 provide the parts outside the CDR3, is DGGITQSPKYLFRKEGQNVTLSCEQNLNHDAMYWYRQDPGQGLRLIYYSQIVNDFQKGDIAEGYSVSREKKESFPLTVTSAQKNPTAFYLCASGVDSTRSYNSPLHFGNGTRLTVT.

This clonotype was counted between two and nine times. This chain links TRBV4-1 with TRBJ1-6; a weak D match, TRBD1 (5 bases). Germline CDR1 and CDR2: MGHRA and YSYEKL. V was cut by 0 bases and J by 3 bases, with 12 bases left in between. This CDR3 has 17 residues. CDR3 sequence: CASSQDLQGHYNSPLHF. CDR3 DNA: TGCGCCAGCAGCCAAGATCTCCAGGGCCACTATAATTCACCCCTCCACTTT.

V usage is TRBV5-1 and J usage is TRBJ1-2; D remains unclear. This CDR3 is built from 13 residues. The germline V gene encodes CDR1 SGHRS and CDR2 YFSETQ. V was clipped by 2 bases and J by 6 bases, with 11 bases between them. The CDR3 sequence: CASSLPLGDGYTF. The CDR3 coding sequence is TGCGCCAGCAGCTTACCCCTCGGGGATGGCTACACCTTC.

The chain carries TRBV5-1 and TRBJ2-5; D is unclear. The V end lost 0 bases, the J end lost 7 bases, and 13 bases lay between the germline ends. Per germline, CDR1 SGHRS and CDR2 YFSETQ. This CDR3 comprises 14 residues. This CDR3 reads CASSLDPPAGTQYF. CDR3 DNA: TGCGCCAGCAGCTTGGACCCCCCGGCCGGGACCCAGTACTTC.

V and J are TRBV20-1 and TRBJ2-1; 11 bases match TRBD2. Germline lookup yields CDR1 DFQATT and CDR2 SNEGSKA (reference sequence). The CDR3 runs to 14 residues. Trimming took 4 bases from V and 6 from J; bases not matched to a gene: 5. The CDR3 reads CSANLAGGRNEQFF. The CDR3 coding sequence is TGCAGTGCTAATCTAGCGGGGGGACGCAATGAGCAGTTCTTC.

The genes are TRBV7-2 and TRBJ2-3, with 9 bases aligning to TRBD1. V trimming: 5 bases; J trimming: 3 bases; junction bases outside the gene matches: 9. This CDR3 contains 16 residues. The V gene's germline CDR1 is SGHTA and CDR2 FQGNSA. CDR3 residues: CASSQKWDRATDTQYF. In nucleotides, the CDR3 is TGTGCCAGCAGCCAAAAGTGGGACAGGGCAACAGATACGCAGTATTTT.

The V call is TRBV20-1, the J call TRBJ2-1, with TRBD2 matching over 14 bases. Germline V gives CDR1 DFQATT, CDR2 SNEGSKA (reference sequence). The CDR3 consists of 15 residues. J was trimmed by 8 bases and V by 1 base; bases with no gene match: 4. The chain's CDR3 is CSARVGTSGGDEQFF. Written as DNA, the CDR3 is TGCAGTGCTAGAGTGGGGACTAGCGGGGGTGATGAGCAGTTCTTC.

This clonotype was seen a few times. The chain recombines TRBV4-3 with TRBJ1-5; D not certain. Trimming cost V 0 bases and J 1 base, with 10 bases left between them. CDR3 length: 16 amino acids. Germline V gene sequence: CDR1 LGHNA, CDR2 YSLEER. CDR3 region: CASSQEVGGSNQPQHF. DNA for the CDR3: TGCGCCAGCAGCCAAGAAGTTGGTGGGAGCAATCAGCCCCAGCATTTT.

The chain employs TRBV5-6 and TRBJ1-2; D remains unclear. Per germline, CDR1 SGHDT and CDR2 YYEEEE. The CDR3 covers 16 residues. Deletions cut 1 base from V and 2 bases from J, with 15 bases between. CDR3 amino acids: CASSLFSGVGNYGYTF. CDR3 nucleotide sequence: TGTGCCAGCAGCTTGTTTTCCGGGGTAGGAAACTATGGCTACACCTTC.

The J gene is TRBJ2-2, the V gene TRBV5-1, with D hard to call. This CDR3 spans 12 amino acids. V shed 4 bases and J shed 7 bases, with 8 bases lying between them. Germline CDR1 SGHRS, CDR2 YFSETQ. The CDR3 region is CASSGEVGELFF. CDR3 nucleotides: TGCGCCAGCAGCGGTGAGGTCGGGGAGCTGTTTTTT.

The chain is built from TRBV7-2 and TRBJ2-2; TRBD2 is a possible D gene (5 bases). The V and J ends lost 4 bases and 5 bases respectively, with 14 bases between them. CDR3 size: 15 residues. Germline V lookup: CDR1 SGHTA, CDR2 FQGNSA. The DNA for the CDR3 is TGTGCCAGCAGCTCGTATCGGACGGGGACCGGGGAGCTGTTTTTT. It translates to CASSSYRTGTGELFF. Supplemented by reference TRBV7-2 and TRBJ2-2, the full variable domain reads GAGVSQSPSNKVTEKGKDVELRCDPISGHTALYWYRQSLGQGLEFLIYFQGNSAPDKSGLPSDRFSAERTGGSVSTLTIQRTQQEDSAVYLCASSSYRTGTGELFFGEGSRLTVL.

This chain's CDR3 is CASSLGGGFGRLGTDTQYF. DNA for the CDR3: TGCGCCAGCAGCTTGGGCGGTGGATTCGGGAGACTAGGCACAGATACGCAGTATTTT. The chain is built from TRBV5-1 and TRBJ2-3; the D gene is possibly TRBD2 (6 bases). There are 19 residues in the CDR3. Germline CDR1 reads SGHRS; CDR2 reads YFSETQ. Trimming removed 0 bases from V and 1 base from J, with 21 bases in between.

The chain carries TRBV20-1 and TRBJ1-5, with unresolved D. V lost 3 bases, J lost 3 bases, and 12 bases lay in between. CDR3 length: 14 residues. The germline V gene encodes CDR1 DFQATT and CDR2 SNEGSKA (reference sequence). The CDR3 protein is CSARIRSYNQPQHF. CDR3 nucleotides: TGCAGTGCTAGGATACGTTCCTACAATCAGCCCCAGCATTTT.

This sequence joins TRBV19 and TRBJ1-5; D not resolved. V lost 5 bases and J 1 base, leaving 12 bases between the germline ends. The CDR3 length is 15 residues. In germline, CDR1 is LNHDA, CDR2 SQIVND (reference sequence). CDR3 protein: CASSLANRSNQPQHF. The CDR3 DNA reads as TGTGCCAGTAGTCTGGCGAATCGGAGCAATCAGCCCCAGCATTTT.

This clonotype turned up a few times. The CDR3 DNA follows: TGTGCCAGCAGCTGGAGCGGGGGTAGGGATGAGCAGTTCTTC. Protein sequence: CASSWSGGRDEQFF. V is TRBV7-2 and J is TRBJ2-1; 8 bases agree with TRBD2. Trimming removed 4 bases from V and 8 bases from J; junction bases left unmatched: 7. Germline CDR1 is SGHTA and CDR2 is FQGNSA. The CDR3 contains 14 residues.

This clonotype has more than one count but fewer than ten. The gene calls are TRBV4-1 and TRBJ1-1; TRBD1 agrees at 9 bases. J was trimmed by 4 bases and V by 3 bases; bases with no gene match: 21. The germline gives CDR1 MGHRA, CDR2 YSYEKL. The CDR3 spans 20 residues. For the CDR3, the DNA is TGCGCCAGCAGCCAGCTTCCTTTAATAGACAGGGGGGTCTCCGGCACTGAAGCTTTCTTT. Translating gives CASSQLPLIDRGVSGTEAFF.

This clonotype showed up just a few times. The chain employs TRBV7-2 and TRBJ2-2; D possibly corresponds to TRBD2 (6 bases). Germline-derived CDR1 and CDR2 are SGHTA and FQGNSA. V was cut by 7 bases and J by 5 bases, with 11 bases left in between. The CDR3 is 13 residues long. The CDR3 DNA reads TGTGCCAGCAACCGGGAGCCAACCGGGGAGCTGTTTTTT. It translates to CASNREPTGELFF.

This clonotype was counted between two and nine times. The genes are TRBV11-3 and TRBJ2-5; D is perhaps TRBD1 (8 bases). Per the germline V gene, CDR1 is SGHNT and CDR2 is YENEEA. V was pared by 5 bases and J by 5 bases, with 18 bases between. This CDR3 has 15 amino acids. For the CDR3, the DNA is TGTGCCAGCAGCGAGGGAGGGACAGGTGGGGAGACCCAGTACTTC. It codes for CASSEGGTGGETQYF.

The chain recombines TRBV4-3 with TRBJ2-7; 10 bases agree with TRBD1. Trimming removed 0 bases from V and 2 bases from J; junction bases left unmatched: 10. The CDR3 runs to 18 residues. Germline CDR1 and CDR2: LGHNA and YSLEER. CDR3 bases: TGCGCCAGCAGCCAAGAACCCGGGACAGGGGACTCGCCCTACGAGCAGTACTTC. Amino acids: CASSQEPGTGDSPYEQYF.

This clonotype was detected only a few times. The chain combines TRBV12-3 or TRBV12-4 with TRBJ2-3; D possibly corresponds to TRBD2 (5 bases). V was pared by 6 bases and J by 0 bases, with 16 bases between. The CDR3 contains 16 residues. DNA for the CDR3: TGTGCCAGCAGCCCTGAGGGCTGGCAGAGCACAGATACGCAGTATTTT. It codes for CASSPEGWQSTDTQYF.

The chain couples TRBV5-4 to TRBJ2-4; either TRBD1 or TRBD2 may supply D (5 bases each). The CDR3 length is 16 residues. V lost 4 bases to trimming and J lost 0 bases, with 14 bases between them. Germline loops: CDR1 SGHNT, CDR2 YYREEE (reference sequence). CDR3 protein: CASSRDGLLAKNIQYF. CDR3 nucleotide sequence: TGTGCCAGCAGCCGGGACGGCCTCCTAGCCAAAAACATTCAGTACTTC.

The chain has TRBV5-1 and TRBJ2-1; the match to TRBD1 covers 7 bases. This CDR3 region has 14 residues. The germline gives CDR1 SGHRS, CDR2 YFSETQ. V gave up 4 bases and J gave up 4 bases; unmatched junction bases: 5. The CDR3 DNA sequence: TGCGCCAGCAGCACGACAGGGAGATACAATGAGCAGTTCTTC. Translated, it gives CASSTTGRYNEQFF.

CDR3 DNA sequence: TGTGCCAGCAGCCAAGTGGTTAATCAGCCCCAGCATTTT. This gives the protein CASSQVVNQPQHF. The V gene is TRBV4-2, the J gene TRBJ1-5, with unresolved D. In germline, CDR1 is LGHNA, CDR2 YNFKEQ. Trimming took off 1 base at V and 4 bases at J, with 5 bases between the two ends. The CDR3 has 13 amino acids.

The chain has TRBV28 and TRBJ1-2; no clear D gene. V lost 6 bases to trimming and J lost 5 bases, with 10 bases between them. This CDR3 region has 12 residues. Germline V gene data show CDR1 as MDHEN and CDR2 as SYDVKM. This CDR3 reads CASRDGIYGYTF. As DNA, the CDR3 is TGTGCCAGCAGGGACGGAATATATGGCTACACCTTC.

The J gene is TRBJ2-3, the V gene TRBV7-2; 13 positions match TRBD2. V dropped 6 bases and J dropped 6; count of bases not matched to a gene: 6. Germline CDR1 reads SGHTA; CDR2 reads FQGNSA. CDR3 length: 15 amino acids. The CDR3: CASRASGLAGDTQYF. The CDR3 DNA follows: TGTGCCAGCAGGGCTTCGGGACTAGCGGGGGATACGCAGTATTTT.

A few counts support this clonotype. The chain carries TRBV6-8 and TRBJ1-5; no firm D call. The CDR3 sequence is 9 residues long. CDR1 and CDR2 from the germline V gene are MNHGY and SAAAGT. CDR3 residues: CHVRQPQHF. CDR3 nucleotide sequence: TGTCACGTACGGCAGCCCCAGCATTTT.

This clonotype was seen a few times. The chain links TRBV10-3 to TRBJ2-3; 8 nucleotides align to TRBD1. V was clipped by 0 bases and J by 6 bases; unmatched bases: 5. The CDR3 sequence is 15 residues long. Germline V gene sequence: CDR1 ENHRY, CDR2 SYGVKD. The CDR3 reads CAISESTGAGDTQYF. The CDR3 bases are TGTGCCATCAGTGAGTCGACAGGGGCCGGGGATACGCAGTATTTT.

This chain links TRBV5-1 with TRBJ1-1, with D hard to call. V lost 2 bases and J lost 1, with 15 bases in between. This CDR3 has 16 residues. Germline values: CDR1 SGHRS, CDR2 YFSETQ. The DNA for the CDR3 is TGCGCCAGCAGCTTTGGGAGGCTTAAGGGGAACACTGAAGCTTTCTTT. It codes for CASSFGRLKGNTEAFF. Supplemented by reference TRBV5-1 and TRBJ1-1, the full variable domain reads KAGVTQTPRYLIKTRGQQVTLSCSPISGHRSVSWYQQTPGQGLQFLFEYFSETQRNKGNFPGRFSGRQFSNSRSEMNVSTLELGDSALYLCASSFGRLKGNTEAFFGQGTRLTVV.

Only a few counts were recorded for this clonotype. The J gene is TRBJ1-2, the V gene TRBV9, with D unresolved. With 3 bases removed from V and 5 bases from J, the gap between germline ends came to 23 bases. This CDR3 region has 17 residues. The germline CDR1 and CDR2 sequences are SGDLS and YYNGEE. CDR3: CASSDGGRNPKGYGYTF. For the CDR3, the DNA is TGTGCCAGCAGCGACGGAGGCCGGAACCCAAAGGGATATGGCTACACCTTC.